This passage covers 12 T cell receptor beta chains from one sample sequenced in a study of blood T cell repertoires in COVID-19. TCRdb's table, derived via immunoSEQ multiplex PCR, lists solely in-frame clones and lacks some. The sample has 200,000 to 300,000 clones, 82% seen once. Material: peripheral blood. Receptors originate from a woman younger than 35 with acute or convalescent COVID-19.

CDR3 nucleotide sequence: TGTGCCAGCAGTTACTTGGGGGGAGAGCAGTACTTC. Translation gives CASSYLGGEQYF. The V call is TRBV6-2 or TRBV6-3, the J call TRBJ2-7; weak D call: TRBD2 (6 bases). Per germline, CDR1 MNHEY and CDR2 SVGEGT. The V gene lost 1 base and the J gene lost 7 bases, with 8 bases spanning the gap. The CDR3 runs to 12 residues.

As DNA, the CDR3 is TGTGCCAGTAGTTGGACAGGGTTTAGCAATCAGCCCCAGCATTTT. It yields the protein CASSWTGFSNQPQHF. The J gene is TRBJ1-5, the V gene TRBV19; 8 bases are a match to TRBD1. The CDR3 is 15 residues long. The ends lost 5 bases at V and 0 bases at J; junction bases unmatched: 3. CDR1 and CDR2 (germline): LNHDA, SQIVND (reference sequence).

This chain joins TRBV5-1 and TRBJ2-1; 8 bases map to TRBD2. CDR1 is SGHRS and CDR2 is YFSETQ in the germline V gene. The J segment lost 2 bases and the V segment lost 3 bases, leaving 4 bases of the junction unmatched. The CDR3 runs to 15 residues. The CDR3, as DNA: TGCGCCAGCAGCTCAAGCGGGGGAGCCTACAATGAGCAGTTCTTC. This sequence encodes CASSSSGGAYNEQFF.

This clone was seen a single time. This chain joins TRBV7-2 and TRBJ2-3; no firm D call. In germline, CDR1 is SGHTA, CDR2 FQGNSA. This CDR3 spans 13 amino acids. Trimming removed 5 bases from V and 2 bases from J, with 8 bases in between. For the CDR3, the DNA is TGTGCCAGCAGCGACTGGTCCACAGATACGCAGTATTTT. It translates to CASSDWSTDTQYF.

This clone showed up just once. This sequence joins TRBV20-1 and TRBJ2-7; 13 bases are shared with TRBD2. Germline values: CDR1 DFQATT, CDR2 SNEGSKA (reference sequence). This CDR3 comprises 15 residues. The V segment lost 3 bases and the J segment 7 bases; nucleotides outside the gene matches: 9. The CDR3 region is CSASRTSGGAGEQYF. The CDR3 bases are TGCAGTGCTAGTCGAACTAGCGGGGGGGCAGGGGAGCAGTACTTC.

CDR3 amino acids: CASSSWTGYSPLHF. The DNA of the CDR3 is TGTGCCAGCAGTTCCTGGACAGGGTATTCACCCCTCCACTTT. J is TRBJ1-6 and V is TRBV27; the match to TRBD1 covers 8 bases. The CDR3 consists of 14 residues. Germline CDR1 reads MNHEY; CDR2 reads SMNVEV (reference sequence). V trimming: 4 bases; J trimming: 8 bases; junction bases outside the gene matches: 4.

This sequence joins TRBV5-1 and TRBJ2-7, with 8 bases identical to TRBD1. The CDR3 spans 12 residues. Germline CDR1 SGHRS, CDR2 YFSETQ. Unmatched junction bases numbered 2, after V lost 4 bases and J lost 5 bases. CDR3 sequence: CASSRQGNEQYF. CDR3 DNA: TGCGCCAGCAGCAGACAGGGGAACGAGCAGTACTTC.

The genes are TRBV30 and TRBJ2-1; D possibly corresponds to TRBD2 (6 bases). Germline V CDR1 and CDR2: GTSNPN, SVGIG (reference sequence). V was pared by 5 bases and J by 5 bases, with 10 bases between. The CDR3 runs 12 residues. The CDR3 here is CAWRTTHNEQFF. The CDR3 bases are TGTGCCTGGCGGACTACCCACAATGAGCAGTTCTTC.

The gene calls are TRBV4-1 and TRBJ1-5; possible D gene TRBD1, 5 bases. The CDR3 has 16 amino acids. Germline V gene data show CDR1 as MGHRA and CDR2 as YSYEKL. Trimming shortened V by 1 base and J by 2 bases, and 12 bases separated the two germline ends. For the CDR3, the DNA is TGCGCCAGCAGCCAAGCTGAAAGGGGCGGCAATCAGCCCCAGCATTTT. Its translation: CASSQAERGGNQPQHF.

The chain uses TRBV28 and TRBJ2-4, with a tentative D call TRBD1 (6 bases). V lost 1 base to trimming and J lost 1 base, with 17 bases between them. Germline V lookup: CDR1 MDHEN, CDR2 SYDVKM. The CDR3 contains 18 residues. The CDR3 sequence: CASSLFKTGNFAKNIQYF. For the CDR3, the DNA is TGTGCCAGCAGTTTATTCAAGACAGGCAATTTCGCCAAAAACATTCAGTACTTC.

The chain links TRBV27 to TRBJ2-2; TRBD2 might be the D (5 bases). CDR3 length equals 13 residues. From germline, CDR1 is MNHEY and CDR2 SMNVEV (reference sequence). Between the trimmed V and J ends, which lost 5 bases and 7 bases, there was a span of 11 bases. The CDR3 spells CASSPGRHGELFF. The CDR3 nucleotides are TGTGCCAGCAGTCCTGGGAGACACGGGGAGCTGTTTTTT.

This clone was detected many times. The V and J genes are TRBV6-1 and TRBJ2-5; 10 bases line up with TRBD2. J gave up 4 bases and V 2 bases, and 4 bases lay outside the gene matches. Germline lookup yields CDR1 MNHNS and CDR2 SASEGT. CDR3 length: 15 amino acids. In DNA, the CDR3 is TGTGCCAGCAGTGAACGGCCTAGCGGGAGAGAGACCCAGTACTTC. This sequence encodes CASSERPSGRETQYF.